This T cell receptor beta chain comes out of a study of blood T cell repertoires in COVID-19. About the study: Acute and convalescent COVID-19 samples came from the United States, Italy and Spain. Sample material is recorded as cDNA or gDNA derived from T cells, B-cell-depleted T cells, or PBMCs.

During active infection, Seattle patients enrolled and were then monitored through disease. Data came from immunoSEQ multiplex PCR; TCRdb stores just in-frame clones and leaves some out. The table includes 300,000 to 400,000 clones, 70% to 90% detected once. The CDR3 is made up of 12 amino acids. V was pared by 4 bases and J by 15 bases, with 13 bases between. Germline lookup yields CDR1 SNHLY and CDR2 FYNNEI. The chain employs TRBV2 and TRBJ1-6, with D unresolved. The clonotype was recovered from a woman aged 55-69 years with COVID-19, enrolled during active disease. The specimen sequenced was peripheral blood. The DNA of the CDR3 is TGTGCCAGCAGTGCTCAGACATTTTACCTCCACTTT. Encoded protein: CASSAQTFYLHF.